This is a list of T cell receptor beta chains from one sample in a study of cytomegalovirus exposure and HLA in healthy donors. Some clones are missing from TCRdb's copy, which holds only in-frame ones; the method was immunoSEQ multiplex PCR. The data show about 76,000 clones, under 85% seen once. The source material was PBMCs. These receptors came from a woman between 40 and 55 years old in good health and CMV-seropositive. CDR3s include the opening cysteine and the closing phenylalanine or tryptophan. The D gene is left open where the match is weak. Expanded clones get a size class; other rows say once, few or many, or leave the size out.

TRBV5-6,14,TRBD1,.,TRBJ2-3,CASSLDRGGDTQYF,TGTGCCAGCAGCTTGGACAGGGGCGGAGATACGCAGTATTTT
TRBV15,16,.,.,TRBJ2-2,CATSRAQGPDTGELFF,TGTGCCACCAGCAGAGCCCAGGGCCCGGACACCGGGGAGCTGTTTTTT
TRBV5-8,16,TRBD1,.,TRBJ1-5,CASSLEVTGRNQPQHF,TGTGCCAGCAGCTTGGAAGTGACAGGGAGGAATCAGCCCCAGCATTTT
TRBV28,14,TRBD1,.,TRBJ1-5,CASSATGDNQPQHF,TGTGCCAGCAGTGCCACAGGGGATAATCAGCCCCAGCATTTT
TRBV27,14,.,.,TRBJ2-1,CASSLAVSYNEQFF,TGTGCCAGCAGTTTGGCGGTCTCCTACAATGAGCAGTTCTTC
TRBV18,16,.,.,TRBJ2-3,CASSPPYRTSTDTQYF,TGTGCCAGCTCACCACCGTACAGAACTAGCACAGATACGCAGTATTTT
TRBV2,12,.,few,TRBJ2-3,CASRTATDTQYF,TGTGCCAGCAGGACAGCGACAGATACGCAGTATTTT
TRBV7-9,16,.,once,TRBJ2-5,CSSSLGAGNSQETQYF,TGTTCCAGCAGCCTAGGGGCAGGGAACTCCCAAGAGACCCAGTACTTC
TRBV6-5,15,TRBD1,.,TRBJ1-6,CASSYSAGGDSPLHF,TGTGCCAGCAGTTACTCGGCAGGGGGCGATTCACCCCTCCACTTT
TRBV27,14,.,.,TRBJ2-3,CASSLVGPTDTQYF,TGTGCCAGCAGTTTAGTGGGGCCTACAGATACGCAGTATTTT
TRBV7-9,13,TRBD1,few,TRBJ1-2,CASSRTGGRGYTF,TGTGCCAGCAGCAGGACAGGGGGTCGCGGCTACACCTTC
TRBV6-5,11,TRBD1,.,TRBJ2-7,CASQGVREQYF,TGTGCCAGCCAGGGGGTACGCGAGCAGTACTTC
TRBV18,13,.,few,TRBJ2-1,CASSPEVRGRQFF,TGTGCCAGCTCACCAGAGGTGCGGGGAAGACAGTTCTTC
TRBV28,15,.,.,TRBJ1-2,CASSSPPRGDYGYTF,TGTGCCAGCAGTTCCCCCCCTCGGGGGGACTATGGCTACACCTTC